A single TCR beta chain is shown here with its context. Its target is not known. Generated by immunoSEQ multiplex PCR, the TCRdb table keeps only in-frame clones and is missing some. Of some 63,000 clones in the sample, 74% were seen once. Trimming cost V 7 bases and J 0 bases, with 10 bases left between them. Germline V lookup: CDR1 MNHEY, CDR2 SVGAGI. The length of the CDR3 is 15 residues. This specimen belongs to a study of a mutant IDH1 vaccine in newly diagnosed glioma. At the level of the study: Radiotherapy, temozolomide, or both had been given previously, and both were given to most. The study's findings and limits: Most patients, about 93%, showed vaccine-induced immune responses.

Time point given: week 35, safety follow-up. Doses of 300 ug of mutant IDH1 20-mer peptide were given with topical imiquimod. Eight vaccinations reached patients in weeks 1, 3, 5, 7, 11, 15, 19 and 23. New IDH1-mutant, ATRX-lost WHO grade 3 or 4 astrocytomas occurred in donors. Sample: PBMCs, taken from a glioma patient whose treatment included an IDH1 peptide vaccine. The V and J genes are TRBV6-5 and TRBJ2-6; weak D call: TRBD1 (6 bases). The clonotype originates from a man aged 45-65 years with glioma. DNA of the CDR3: TGTGCCAGCACCTCACAGGGCTCTGGGGCCAACGTCCTGACTTTC. It is translated as CASTSQGSGANVLTF.